The following is a T cell receptor (beta chain) sequence with its context. This entry comes from a study of blood T cell repertoires in COVID-19. The repertoire was sequenced with immunoSEQ multiplex PCR; TCRdb's copy has only in-frame clones and lacks some. This table holds approximately 110,000 clones, approximately 80% found once. V was shortened by 0 bases and J by 4 bases, with 7 bases between the two germline ends. Germline V gene lookup returns CDR1 SGHDT and CDR2 YYEEEE. There are 13 residues in the CDR3. The clonotype comes from a woman aged 70 to 79 with acute or convalescent COVID-19. Sequencing was carried out using peripheral blood. The V gene is TRBV5-6, the J gene TRBJ1-2; D is perhaps TRBD1 (5 bases). CDR3 protein: CASSLGGTYGYTF. The CDR3, as DNA: TGTGCCAGCAGCTTGGGGGGCACCTATGGCTACACCTTC. Supplemented by reference TRBV5-6 and TRBJ1-2, the full variable domain reads DAGVTQSPTHLIKTRGQQVTLRCSPKSGHDTVSWYQQALGQGPQFIFQYYEEEERQRGNFPDRFSGHQFPNYSSELNVNALLLGDSALYLCASSLGGTYGYTFGSGTRLTVV.